The rows below give T cell receptor beta chains drawn from one sample of a study of CD8+CD57+ T cells in acquired aplastic anemia. TCRdb re-called the reads with MiXCR, one entry per CDR3 protein. The sample has 120,000 or so distinct CDR3 sequences, about 40% seen once; the top ten hold roughly 3%. Material: sorted CD4+, CD8+, or CD8+CD57+ T cells (not recorded which) from PBMCs. Source of these receptors: a human donor with aplastic anemia. Both conserved end residues are part of each CDR3. A D gene is named only where the DNA matches it firmly. Part of the rows lack a size; the others show once, few, many or a class for expanded clones.

D	J	size	length	V	CDR3	DNA
-	TRBJ2-7	few	13	TRBV28	CASSLFGAYEQYF	TGTGCCAGCAGTTTATTCGGAGCCTACGAGCAGTACTTC
-	TRBJ2-1	-	13	TRBV2	CASDSSSYNEQFF	TGTGCCAGTGACAGCAGCTCCTACAATGAGCAGTTCTTC
-	TRBJ1-2	-	13	TRBV7-8	CASSLQGSGGYTF	TGTGCCAGCAGCTTACAGGGGTCGGGAGGCTACACCTTC
-	TRBJ2-7	many	14	TRBV27	CASSYDLLSYEQYF	TGTGCCAGCAGTTACGACCTACTCTCCTACGAGCAGTACTTC
-	TRBJ1-5	few	15	TRBV6-1	CASSRGGGGNQPQHF	TGTGCCAGCAGCCGGGGTGGGGGGGGCAATCAGCCCCAGCATTTT
-	TRBJ2-2	-	16	TRBV11-2	CASSPRGGGDTGELFF	TGTGCCAGCAGCCCTAGAGGGGGGGGTGACACCGGGGAGCTGTTTTTT
-	TRBJ2-5	many	13	TRBV7-7	CASSLAFQETQYF	TGTGCCAGCAGCCTAGCTTTCCAAGAGACCCAGTACTTC
-	TRBJ2-7	-	14	TRBV7-2	CASSPRAGTYEQYF	TGTGCCAGCAGCCCGCGGGCGGGGACCTACGAGCAGTACTTC
-	TRBJ2-7	-	13	TRBV7-9	CASSHRWRHEQYF	TGTGCCAGCAGCCATAGGTGGAGACACGAGCAGTACTTC
-	TRBJ2-7	-	10	TRBV10-2	CASREIEQYF	TGCGCCAGCAGAGAGATAGAGCAGTACTTC
-	TRBJ2-3	-	15	TRBV18	CASSPPARSPDTQYF	TGTGCCAGCTCACCACCGGCCAGATCCCCCGATACGCAGTATTTT
-	TRBJ2-7	-	14	TRBV19	CASSNHTGYNEQYF	TGTGCCAGTAGTAACCATACAGGGTACAACGAGCAGTACTTC
-	TRBJ1-3	-	12	TRBV5-6	CASSLYKNTIYF	TGTGCCAGCAGCTTGTACAAAAACACCATATATTTT
-	TRBJ2-7	many	13	TRBV20-1	CSASQGTSYEQYF	TGCAGTGCTAGTCAGGGGACCTCCTACGAGCAGTACTTC
TRBD1	TRBJ1-2	-	14	TRBV10-3	CAISWQGASYGYTF	TGTGCCATCTCTTGGCAGGGGGCGTCCTATGGCTACACCTTC
-	TRBJ2-1	-	14	TRBV11-2	CASSLLKGCNEQFF	TGTGCCAGCAGCTTATTGAAGGGATGCAATGAGCAGTTCTTC
TRBD1	TRBJ2-5	many	14	TRBV29-1	CSVLRDRSQETQYF	TGCAGCGTTTTACGGGACAGGTCGCAAGAGACCCAGTACTTC
TRBD1	TRBJ1-3	few	16	TRBV11-2	CASSRQGLRSGNTIYF	TGTGCCAGCAGCCGACAGGGGTTGCGATCGGGAAACACCATATATTTT
-	TRBJ2-6	-	17	TRBV11-2	CASSLKAVGSGADVLTF	TGTGCCAGCAGCTTAAAGGCCGTGGGGTCTGGGGCCGACGTCCTGACTTTC
-	TRBJ2-1	-	14	TRBV28	CASSIGPRGNEQFF	TGTGCCAGCAGCATCGGGCCCCGAGGGAATGAGCAGTTCTTC